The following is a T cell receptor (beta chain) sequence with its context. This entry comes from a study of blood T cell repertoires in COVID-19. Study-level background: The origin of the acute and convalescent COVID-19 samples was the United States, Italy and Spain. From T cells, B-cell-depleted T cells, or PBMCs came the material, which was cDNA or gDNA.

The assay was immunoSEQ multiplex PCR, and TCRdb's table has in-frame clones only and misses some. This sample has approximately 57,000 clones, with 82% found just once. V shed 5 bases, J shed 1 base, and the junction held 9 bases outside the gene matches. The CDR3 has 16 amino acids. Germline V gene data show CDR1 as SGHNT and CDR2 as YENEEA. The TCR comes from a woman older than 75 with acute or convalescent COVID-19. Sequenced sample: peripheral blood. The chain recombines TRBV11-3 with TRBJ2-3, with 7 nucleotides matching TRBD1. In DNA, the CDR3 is TGTGCCAGCAGCGTCGGGACAGTTCCGCGCACAGATACGCAGTATTTT. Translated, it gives CASSVGTVPRTDTQYF. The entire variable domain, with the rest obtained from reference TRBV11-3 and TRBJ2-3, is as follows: EAGVVQSPRYKIIEKKQPVAFWCNPISGHNTLYWYLQNLGQGPELLIRYENEEAVDDSQLPKDRFSAERLKGVDSTLKIQPAELGDSAVYLCASSVGTVPRTDTQYFGPGTRLTVL.